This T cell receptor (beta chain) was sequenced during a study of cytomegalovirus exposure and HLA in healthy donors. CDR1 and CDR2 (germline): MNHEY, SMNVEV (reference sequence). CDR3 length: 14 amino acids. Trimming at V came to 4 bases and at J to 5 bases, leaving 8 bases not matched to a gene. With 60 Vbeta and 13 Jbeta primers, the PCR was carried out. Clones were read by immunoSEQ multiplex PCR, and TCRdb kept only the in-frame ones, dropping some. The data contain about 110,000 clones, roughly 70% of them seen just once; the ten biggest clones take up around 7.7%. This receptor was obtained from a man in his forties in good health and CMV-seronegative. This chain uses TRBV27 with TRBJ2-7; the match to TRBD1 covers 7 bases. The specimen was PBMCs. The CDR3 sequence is CASSYRQGPHEQYF. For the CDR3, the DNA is TGTGCCAGCAGTTACAGACAGGGTCCCCACGAGCAGTACTTC.